Listed below are T cell receptor beta chains from one sample, sequenced in a study of shared clonotypes between healthy human individuals. Only in-frame clones appear in the TCRdb table, and some are missing; sequencing was by immunoSEQ multiplex PCR. This sample carries about 1.4 million clones, roughly 96% of them seen once, and the ten largest clones take over 1%. The sample consisted of naive CD4+ T cells sorted from blood. The receptors derive from a man under 40 in good health. The conserved cysteine and the conserved F or W are not part of the CDR3 here. The order of the fields is J gene, clone size, V gene, CDR3 length, CDR3 protein. Only part of the rows carry a size: once, few, many, or a class if the clone is expanded.

j_gene: TRBJ2-7
abundance: NA
v_gene: TRBV6-5
len: 13
CDR3aa: ASRRHGTGVYEQY

j_gene: TRBJ2-7
abundance: NA
v_gene: TRBV11-2
len: 12
CDR3aa: ASSLSTAIYEQY

j_gene: TRBJ2-7
abundance: NA
v_gene: TRBV5-4
len: 13
CDR3aa: ASSDLGRPSYEQY

j_gene: TRBJ2-7
abundance: NA
v_gene: TRBV6-1
len: 11
CDR3aa: ASRAGNSYEQY

j_gene: TRBJ2-1
abundance: NA
v_gene: TRBV6-6
len: 13
CDR3aa: ASSYRAGDYNEQF

j_gene: TRBJ1-2
abundance: NA
v_gene: TRBV2
len: 11
CDR3aa: ASRQESNYGYT

j_gene: TRBJ1-2
abundance: NA
v_gene: TRBV5-4
len: 10
CDR3aa: ASSTTGYGYT

j_gene: TRBJ2-1
abundance: NA
v_gene: TRBV10-2
len: 11
CDR3aa: ASSEGPDLTQF

j_gene: TRBJ1-5
abundance: NA
v_gene: TRBV6-1
len: 14
CDR3aa: ASSELGTQRNQPQH

j_gene: TRBJ2-3
abundance: NA
v_gene: TRBV18
len: 11
CDR3aa: ASSPLPGDTQY

j_gene: TRBJ2-1
abundance: NA
v_gene: TRBV2
len: 12
CDR3aa: ASRTDSSGDEQF

j_gene: TRBJ2-3
abundance: NA
v_gene: TRBV4-1
len: 12
CDR3aa: ASSQTLAGDTQY

j_gene: TRBJ2-2
abundance: NA
v_gene: TRBV19
len: 11
CDR3aa: ASTTVVTGELF

j_gene: TRBJ1-3
abundance: NA
v_gene: TRBV18
len: 14
CDR3aa: ASSPPVRTVGNTIY

j_gene: TRBJ2-5
abundance: NA
v_gene: TRBV5-1
len: 14
CDR3aa: ASSPGERENQETQY

j_gene: TRBJ2-1
abundance: NA
v_gene: TRBV14
len: 13
CDR3aa: ASSRGTGEYNEQF

j_gene: TRBJ2-2
abundance: NA
v_gene: TRBV6-1
len: 12
CDR3aa: ASSELRGTGELF

j_gene: TRBJ1-4
abundance: NA
v_gene: TRBV29-1
len: 11
CDR3aa: SVELSGTGSNL

j_gene: TRBJ1-3
abundance: NA
v_gene: TRBV28
len: 15
CDR3aa: ASSLWGRPLRGNTIY

j_gene: TRBJ1-2
abundance: NA
v_gene: TRBV11-2
len: 11
CDR3aa: ASSRDRGGVYT

j_gene: TRBJ2-6
abundance: few
v_gene: TRBV30
len: 11
CDR3aa: AWSVGGANVLT

j_gene: TRBJ1-5
abundance: once
v_gene: TRBV27
len: 11
CDR3aa: ASSLSPRQPQH

j_gene: TRBJ1-2
abundance: NA
v_gene: TRBV6-5
len: 11
CDR3aa: ASSPYNGYGYT

j_gene: TRBJ1-1
abundance: NA
v_gene: TRBV13
len: 13
CDR3aa: ASSLEGQQNTEAF

j_gene: TRBJ1-5
abundance: NA
v_gene: TRBV15
len: 10
CDR3aa: ATSRGDQPQH

j_gene: TRBJ1-2
abundance: NA
v_gene: TRBV28
len: 10
CDR3aa: ASRGDIEGYT

j_gene: TRBJ2-7
abundance: NA
v_gene: TRBV12-5
len: 14
CDR3aa: ASGLAVGTGLYEQY

j_gene: TRBJ1-4
abundance: NA
v_gene: TRBV7-2
len: 12
CDR3aa: ASSLVGTNEKLF